This T cell receptor (beta chain) was retrieved from a study of blood T cell repertoires in COVID-19 (dated by TCRdb to about 2020). With respect to the entire study: Samples covering the acute and convalescent phases of COVID-19 were provided by collaborators in the United States, Italy and Spain. The prospective study material was composed of cDNA or gDNA derived from T cells, B-cell-depleted T cells, or PBMCs. The dataset comprised deeply sampled blood TCRbeta repertoires from subjects exposed to, actively infected with, or recovered from COVID-19. The repertoires were released in a freely available public database meant as a resource for research on the immune response to SARS-CoV-2. The samples were drawn from the first 160 participants of the ongoing ImmuneRACE study and from under 1,500 subjects provided by 6 global collaborators. The sample metadata nearly always contained a de-identified subject ID, COVID-19 status, age in years and sex. Where available, HLA class I and class II types were taken from metadata supplied by the sample provider and were not determined by assay-based typing.

Beyond this particular receptor, the publication reports: The amount of clinical and demographic metadata varied by source and participant and was provided uncurated.

For this clone: There is no known antigen for this receptor. There are no base qualities to consult, and no much larger clone falls within one base.

Each collaborating institution followed its own protocols to collect whole blood in K2EDTA tubes. For TCRbeta analysis, collaborators shipped samples as frozen whole blood, isolated PBMCs, or DNA extracted from either of those sample types. The immunoSEQ Assay, a bias-controlled multiplex PCR, was used to amplify TCRbeta CDR3 regions from genomic DNA. Per the original workflow: Nucleated cell counts per sample were estimated from amplification of reference gene primers within the assay. Sequence reads were collapsed and filtered to measure the absolute abundance of every unique TCRbeta CDR3 rearrangement. For each sample, productive Simpson clonality was calculated by taking the square root of Simpson's diversity index across productive rearrangements. TCRdb mirrors the immuneACCESS table, restricted to in-frame sequences. Some clones are absent from its copies; in checked studies, under half trace to an unresolved V gene, and the reason for the others is unknown. The DNA gave D and trimming, while V, J and clone size come from that table. A total of under 150,000 clones appear in this sample, 70% to 80% of them only once. Approximately 3.6% of the sample comes from the top ten.

The clonotype originates from a man between 60 and 75 years old with acute or convalescent COVID-19. The sequenced sample consisted of peripheral blood.

The sequence in DNA is TGTGCCAGCAGTTTATCTCCTCCCGGACAGGGGAACGAGCAGTACTTC. This yields the protein CASSLSPPGQGNEQYF. The chain joins TRBV28 to TRBJ2-7, and 9 junction bases match TRBD1. CDR1 and CDR2 are read off the germline V gene as MDHEN and SYDVKM. V is trimmed back by 1 base and J by 5 bases, and the junction contains 9 bases that no gene match accounts for. The CDR3 contains 16 residues, cysteine and phenylalanine counted. The DNA shown is the 48-base CDR3, in frame from base 1. Outside the CDR3, residues come from the reference TRBV28 and TRBJ2-7 proteins, so the full variable domain is: DVKVTQSSRYLVKRTGEKVFLECVQDMDHENMFWYRQDPGLGLRLIYFSYDVKMKEKGDIPEGYSVSREKKERFSLILESASTNQTSMYLCASSLSPPGQGNEQYFGPGTRLTVT.